This is a list of T cell receptor beta chains from one sample in a study of OX40 agonist ivuxolimab in advanced cancers. Some clones are missing from TCRdb's copy, which holds only in-frame ones; the method was immunoSEQ multiplex PCR. The table shows 45,000 or so clones, with about nine tenths occurring only once. The sample consisted of CD4+ or CD8+ T cells sorted from blood, taken in a trial of the OX40 agonist ivuxolimab. The receptors originated from an adult with an advanced solid tumor such as melanoma, head and neck, liver or kidney cancer. Both conserved end residues are part of each CDR3. The D gene is left open where the match is weak. Part of the rows lack a size; the others show once, few, many or a class for expanded clones.

-,TRBV5-1,TRBJ2-7,TRBD2,TGCGCCAGCAGCTCCAGGACTAGCGTGTACGAGCAGTACTTC,CASSSRTSVYEQYF
once,TRBV18,TRBJ1-4,-,TGTGCCAGCTCACCACCGGCCAGGGCAGGGGAAAAACTGTTTTTT,CASSPPARAGEKLFF
-,TRBV7-3,TRBJ2-1,-,TGTGCCAGCAGCCAGGGTCTAGCCACTACCAATGAGCAGTTCTTC,CASSQGLATTNEQFF
once,TRBV28,TRBJ2-7,TRBD2,TGTGCCAGCAGTTTAAGAGCGGGAGGACGGTACGAGCAGTACTTC,CASSLRAGGRYEQYF
-,TRBV5-1,TRBJ2-1,TRBD2,TGCGCCAGCAGCCCGACTAGCGGGAGCTCCCTTGTGAATGAGCAGTTCTTC,CASSPTSGSSLVNEQFF
-,TRBV7-2,TRBJ1-1,-,TGTGCCAGCAGCTTATTGACTGAAGCTTTCTTT,CASSLLTEAFF
few,TRBV10-3,TRBJ2-7,-,TGTGCCATCAGTGAGTCAAAAGGGGCTCCCTACGAGCAGTACTTC,CAISESKGAPYEQYF
-,TRBV19,TRBJ1-2,TRBD1,TGTGCCAGTAGCGCGCCCAGGGGGCCAGAGAGGAATGGCTACACCTTC,CASSAPRGPERNGYTF
-,TRBV2,TRBJ1-3,-,TGTGCCAGCAGTGAACTGGGGATCATCTTTGGAAACACCATATATTTT,CASSELGIIFGNTIYF
-,TRBV18,TRBJ2-7,TRBD1,TGTGCCGGCTCACTTCCGGGACAGGGAAACGAGCAGTACTTC,CAGSLPGQGNEQYF
-,TRBV30,TRBJ2-2,-,TGTGCCTGGAGTCTTGGTATCTTCACCGGGGAGCTGTTTTTT,CAWSLGIFTGELFF
-,TRBV27,TRBJ2-7,-,TGTGCCAGCAGTATACACAAACAAGCCGGCCAATACGAGCAGTACTTC,CASSIHKQAGQYEQYF
-,TRBV7-2,TRBJ2-1,-,TGTGCCAGCAGCTTAGCAGTGGCGAAGGGTGAGCAGTTCTTC,CASSLAVAKGEQFF
-,TRBV19,TRBJ1-5,-,TGTGCCAGTAGAGACAGCGCCAATCAGCCCCAGCATTTT,CASRDSANQPQHF
-,TRBV7-2,TRBJ2-1,TRBD2,TGTGCCAGCAGCTTGGCGGGAGGTCCCGATGAGCAGTTCTTC,CASSLAGGPDEQFF
-,TRBV11-3,TRBJ2-3,TRBD2,TGTGCCAGCAGCTTAGGACGGGGGGGTACGCAGTATTTT,CASSLGRGGTQYF